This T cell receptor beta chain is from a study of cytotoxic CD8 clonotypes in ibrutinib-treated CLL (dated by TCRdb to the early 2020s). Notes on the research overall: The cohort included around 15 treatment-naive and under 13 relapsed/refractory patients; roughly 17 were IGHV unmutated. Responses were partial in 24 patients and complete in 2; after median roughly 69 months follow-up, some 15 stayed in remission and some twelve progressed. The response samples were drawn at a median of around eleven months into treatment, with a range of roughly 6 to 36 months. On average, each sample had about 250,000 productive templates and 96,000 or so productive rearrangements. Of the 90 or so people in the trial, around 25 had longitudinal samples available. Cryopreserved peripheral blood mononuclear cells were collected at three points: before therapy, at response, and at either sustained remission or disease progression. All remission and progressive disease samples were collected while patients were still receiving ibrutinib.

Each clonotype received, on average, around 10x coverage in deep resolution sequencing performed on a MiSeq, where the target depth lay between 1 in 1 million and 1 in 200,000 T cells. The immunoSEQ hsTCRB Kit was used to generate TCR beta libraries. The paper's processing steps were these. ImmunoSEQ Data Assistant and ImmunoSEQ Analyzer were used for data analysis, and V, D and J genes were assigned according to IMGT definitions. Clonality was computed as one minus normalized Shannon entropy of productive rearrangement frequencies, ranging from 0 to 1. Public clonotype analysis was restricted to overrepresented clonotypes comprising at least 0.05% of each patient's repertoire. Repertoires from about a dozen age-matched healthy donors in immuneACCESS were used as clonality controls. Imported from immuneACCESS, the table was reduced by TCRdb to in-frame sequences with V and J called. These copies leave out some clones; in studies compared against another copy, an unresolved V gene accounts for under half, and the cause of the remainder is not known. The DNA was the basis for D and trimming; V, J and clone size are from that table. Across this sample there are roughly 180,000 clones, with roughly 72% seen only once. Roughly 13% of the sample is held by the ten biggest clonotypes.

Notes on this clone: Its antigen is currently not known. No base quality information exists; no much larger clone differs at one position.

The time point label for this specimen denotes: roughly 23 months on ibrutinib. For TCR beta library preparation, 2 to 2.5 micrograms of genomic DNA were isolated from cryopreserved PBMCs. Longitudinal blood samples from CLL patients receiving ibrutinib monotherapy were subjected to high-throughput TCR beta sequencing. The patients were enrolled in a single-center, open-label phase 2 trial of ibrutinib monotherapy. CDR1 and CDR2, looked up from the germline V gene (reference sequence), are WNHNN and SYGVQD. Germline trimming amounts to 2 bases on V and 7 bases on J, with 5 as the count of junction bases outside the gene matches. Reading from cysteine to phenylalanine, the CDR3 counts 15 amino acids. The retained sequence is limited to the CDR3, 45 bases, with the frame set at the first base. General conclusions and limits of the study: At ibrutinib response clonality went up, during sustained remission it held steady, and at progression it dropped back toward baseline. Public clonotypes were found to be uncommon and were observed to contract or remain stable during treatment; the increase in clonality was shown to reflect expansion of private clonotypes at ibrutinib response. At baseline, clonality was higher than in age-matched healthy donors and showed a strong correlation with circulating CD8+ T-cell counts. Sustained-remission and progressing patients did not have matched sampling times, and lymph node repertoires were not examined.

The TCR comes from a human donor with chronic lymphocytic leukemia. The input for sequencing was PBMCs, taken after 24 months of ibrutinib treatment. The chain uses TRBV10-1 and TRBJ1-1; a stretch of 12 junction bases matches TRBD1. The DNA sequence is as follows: TGCGCCAGCAGTGAGCGGGGACAGGGGGCGAATGAAGCTTTCTTT. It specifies CASSERGQGANEAFF.